This TCR beta chain was sequenced in a study of prognosis after radiotherapy for stage I lung cancer. In the study overall: Concurrent therapy was given to no patient receiving stereotactic body radiotherapy.

Deletions cut 1 base from V and 1 base from J, with 6 bases between. The germline V gene encodes CDR1 MNHNS and CDR2 SASEGT. The CDR3 loop spans 14 amino acids. On this clonotype: The antigen remains unidentified.

Study-level findings and limits: Metastatic and non-metastatic patients reportedly diverged in TRBV and TRBJ gene usage. The tumor specificity of expanded TCR clones remained undetermined.

By two-round multiplex PCR, the TCR beta CDR3 was amplified from genomic DNA. It was primers specific to each TRBV and TRBJ gene that first-round PCR used. TCRdb re-called the multiplex PCR reads through MiXCR, storing one row per CDR3 protein. The sample records about 26,000 distinct CDR3 sequences, around 38% being singletons. The chain uses TRBV6-1 and TRBJ2-3; D is ambiguous. The clonotype comes from a donor over 45 with non-small cell lung cancer. The sample consisted of PBMCs, taken before or after stereotactic body radiation therapy (not recorded which). CDR3 nucleotides: TGTGCCAGCAGTGAAGGTTGGGGCACAGATACGCAGTATTTT. Translation: CASSEGWGTDTQYF.